This entry describes one T cell receptor (beta chain). Antigen specificity is unknown. A read error may produce the germline difference seen at one junction end. The data stem from a study of post-analysis software for immune sequencing data. About the research overall: Patients with relapsing-remitting, secondary progressive and progressive-relapsing multiple sclerosis courses were all represented.

The library was made from cDNA and included unique molecular identifiers. T cells, about 0.9 to 11 million of them, yielded hundreds of thousands of cDNA molecules. TCRdb used MiXCR to reprocess the PCR reads, holding one entry per CDR3 protein. The sample shows 250,000 to 300,000 distinct CDR3 sequences, 35% to 40% of them seen only once. Germline assignment: CDR1 SGHRS and CDR2 YFSETQ. CDR3 length: 14 residues. Study-level results: Versus controls, multiple sclerosis patients showed significantly lower diversity (normalized Chao1). Samples from one preparation batch, clustered by F measure, grouped strongly together. Patients showed TRBV5-6, TRBV5-1 and TRBV20-1 among a few TRBV segments more frequent than in controls.

This receptor was obtained from a girl under 18 with multiple sclerosis. The sequencing input was blood. The V gene is TRBV5-1, the J gene TRBJ1-5; D possibly corresponds to TRBD1 (5 bases). The CDR3 sequence is CAGSLGDSNQPQHF. DNA of the CDR3: TGCGCCGGCAGCTTGGGGGATAGCAATCAGCCCCAGCATTTT.